The clone carrying this T cell receptor (beta chain) is a singleton in its sample. This CDR3 region has 14 residues. The V and J ends lost 2 bases and 7 bases, in that order; junction bases with no gene match: 4. Germline V gene data show CDR1 as LGHDT and CDR2 as YNNKEL (reference sequence). These data originate in a study of blood T cell repertoires in COVID-19. Study context: COVID-19 samples collected from the United States, Italy and Spain covered acute and convalescent phases.

Per the original data handling: Nucleated cell number was recorded as an estimate derived from reference gene primer amplification. TCRdb keeps only in-frame clones here, not all; method: immunoSEQ multiplex PCR. Clone size and V and J calls were adopted from that table, with D and trimming inferred from the DNA. The table has about 110,000 clones, 85% to 90% seen once. The chain employs TRBV3-1 (or the pseudogene TRBV3-2) and TRBJ2-1; 8 bases are a match to TRBD2. This receptor was obtained from a human donor in a cohort sampled during active COVID-19. Sequencing was done on a sample of peripheral blood. DNA of the CDR3: TGTGCCAGCAGCCAACGCCTAGCGGGTAATGAGCAGTTCTTC. Translating gives CASSQRLAGNEQFF.